Below are 19 T cell receptor beta chains sequenced from a single sample in a study of CD8 T cells in ankylosing spondylitis. TCRdb analysed the 5' RACE reads with MiXCR anew, one entry per CDR3 protein. The sample has around 130,000 distinct CDR3 sequences, roughly 13% seen once. Sequencing was performed on blood, either unsorted or a sorted T cell fraction (not recorded which). These receptors were collected from a female donor with ankylosing spondylitis or in good health (not recorded which).

This clonotype was counted many times. This sequence joins TRBV5-1 and TRBJ2-3; TRBD2 might be the D (5 bases). The V gene's germline CDR1 is SGHRS and CDR2 YFSETQ. CDR3 length: 14 amino acids. Trimming shortened V by 5 bases and J by 1 base, and 11 bases separated the two germline ends. The CDR3, as DNA: TGCGCCAGCAGTGGAGGAAAGGGCACAGATACGCAGTATTTT. This translates into CASSGGKGTDTQYF.

The chain has TRBV27 and TRBJ2-2; TRBD1 agrees at 7 bases. CDR1 is MNHEY, CDR2 SMNVEV, per germline (reference sequence). V dropped 5 bases and J dropped 9; count of bases not matched to a gene: 3. This CDR3 has 12 residues. The CDR3 spells CASSDRARELFF. The CDR3 DNA sequence: TGTGCCAGCAGTGACAGGGCGAGGGAGCTGTTTTTT.

V is TRBV6-5 and J is TRBJ2-1; D might be TRBD2 (5 bases). The CDR3 sequence is 13 residues long. The germline V gene has CDR1 MNHEY and CDR2 SVGAGI. With 0 bases removed from V and 10 bases from J, the gap between germline ends came to 10 bases. The CDR3 coding sequence is TGTGCCAGCAGTTACTCAGAGGGTCGGGAGCAGTTCTTC. Its protein product is CASSYSEGREQFF.

This clonotype was observed at least ten times. This sequence joins TRBV5-1 and TRBJ2-7, with 7 bases lining up with TRBD2. The V and J ends lost 4 bases and 4 bases, in that order; junction bases with no gene match: 11. Germline CDR1 and CDR2: SGHRS and YFSETQ. CDR3 length: 15 amino acids. The CDR3 loop is CASSPTWEGLYEQYF. CDR3 nucleotide sequence: TGCGCCAGCAGCCCCACGTGGGAGGGCCTGTACGAGCAGTACTTC.

This clonotype has ten or more counts. V usage is TRBV20-1 and J usage is TRBJ2-1, with TRBD2 as a possible D gene (6 bases). This CDR3 spans 11 amino acids. Trimming stripped 3 bases from V and 12 bases from J, with 12 bases between. The germline CDR1 and CDR2 sequences are DFQATT and SNEGSKA (reference sequence). DNA of the CDR3: TGCAGTGCTAGTGCCCGGGACTGGCAGTTCTTC. This gives the protein CSASARDWQFF.

This clonotype was detected only a few times. This chain uses TRBV5-1 with TRBJ1-1; TRBD1 matches 7 bases. Germline CDR1 and CDR2: SGHRS and YFSETQ. V lost 2 bases to trimming and J lost 5 bases; unmatched junction nucleotides: 6. CDR3 length: 14 residues. This CDR3 reads CASSFDRAGTEAFF. CDR3 nucleotides: TGCGCCAGCAGCTTTGACAGGGCTGGGACTGAAGCTTTCTTT.

This clonotype has a count of ten or more. The rearrangement uses TRBV7-2 and TRBJ1-6; D might be TRBD1 (6 bases). V lost 3 bases, J lost 10 bases, and 16 bases lay in between. This CDR3 has 15 residues. CDR1 is SGHTA, CDR2 FQGNSA, per germline. The CDR3 here is CASSFSQGWESPLHF. CDR3 nucleotides: TGTGCCAGCAGCTTCTCCCAGGGGTGGGAATCACCCCTCCACTTT.

In its sample, this clonotype was seen a few times. The genes are TRBV4-1 and TRBJ1-1; TRBD1 might be the D (5 bases). Germline CDR1 is MGHRA and CDR2 is YSYEKL. The CDR3 length is 17 residues. The V and J ends lost 3 bases and 3 bases respectively, with 20 bases between them. CDR3 sequence: CASSHRAPGQLDTEAFF. The DNA of the CDR3 is TGCGCCAGCAGCCATAGGGCCCCCGGACAACTAGACACTGAAGCTTTCTTT.

This clonotype was detected only a few times. CDR3: CASSSGQSDGNTIYF. The CDR3 DNA is TGTGCCAGCAGTTCGGGACAGTCGGACGGAAACACCATATATTTT. The chain is built from TRBV6-5 and TRBJ1-3; TRBD1 matches at 7 bases. There are 15 residues in the CDR3. Germline V gene sequence: CDR1 MNHEY, CDR2 SVGAGI. J lost 4 bases, V lost 4 bases, and 7 bases had no gene match.

The chain carries TRBV14 and TRBJ2-3; 11 bases agree with TRBD2. V gave up 2 bases and J gave up 3 bases; unmatched junction bases: 4. This CDR3 spans 16 amino acids. CDR1 SGHDN and CDR2 FVKESK come from the germline V gene. CDR3 sequence (DNA): TGTGCCAGCAGCCAACTAGCGGGAGGAAAAACAGATACGCAGTATTTT. Its translation is CASSQLAGGKTDTQYF.

V and J are TRBV5-1 and TRBJ2-2, with 7 bases matching TRBD1. Germline lookup yields CDR1 SGHRS and CDR2 YFSETQ. This CDR3 has 16 amino acids. Germline trimming cut 0 bases from V and 6 bases from J; bases unmatched to any gene: 8. For the CDR3, the DNA is TGCGCCAGCAGCTTGGTACAGGGGAAGTTTGCCGGGGAGCTGTTTTTT. Translation: CASSLVQGKFAGELFF. Complete variable domain (other parts from reference TRBV5-1 and TRBJ2-2): KAGVTQTPRYLIKTRGQQVTLSCSPISGHRSVSWYQQTPGQGLQFLFEYFSETQRNKGNFPGRFSGRQFSNSRSEMNVSTLELGDSALYLCASSLVQGKFAGELFFGEGSRLTVL.

This clonotype was seen at least ten times. The gene calls are TRBV4-2 and TRBJ2-7; D is uncertain. Germline V lookup: CDR1 LGHNA, CDR2 YNFKEQ. V lost 0 bases to trimming and J lost 3 bases, with 9 bases between them. The CDR3 extends over 14 amino acids. The CDR3 DNA reads TGTGCCAGCAGCCAAGATACTCAGAGCTACGAGCAGTACTTC. Translation: CASSQDTQSYEQYF.

Many counts were recorded for this clonotype. The chain carries TRBV4-2 and TRBJ2-3, with D maybe TRBD2 (6 bases). V was shortened by 0 bases and J by 1 base, with 11 bases between the two germline ends. Germline values: CDR1 LGHNA, CDR2 YNFKEQ. The CDR3 is 16 amino acids. The CDR3 sequence: CASSQDFGEGTDTQYF. The CDR3 DNA sequence: TGTGCCAGCAGCCAAGATTTCGGGGAGGGCACAGATACGCAGTATTTT.

In its sample, this clonotype was seen a few times. The V and J genes are TRBV7-3 and TRBJ2-1; 7 bases agree with TRBD2. Germline V gives CDR1 SGHTA, CDR2 FQGTGA. This CDR3 is built from 13 residues. The J segment lost 6 bases and the V segment lost 5 bases, leaving 4 bases of the junction unmatched. CDR3 coding DNA: TGTGCCAGCAGCCAAGGGACTACCAATGAGCAGTTCTTC. Encoded protein: CASSQGTTNEQFF.

This clonotype came up a few times. V and J are TRBV20-1 and TRBJ2-7; 9 bases fit TRBD2. The CDR3 runs 14 residues. In germline, CDR1 is DFQATT, CDR2 SNEGSKA (reference sequence). J was trimmed by 5 bases and V by 3 bases; bases with no gene match: 8. The CDR3 region is CSASPSGTLHEQYF. The DNA for the CDR3 is TGCAGTGCTAGTCCTAGCGGGACTCTCCACGAGCAGTACTTC.

This sequence joins TRBV3-1 and TRBJ2-3, with TRBD2 identical over 15 bases. This CDR3 contains 17 residues. The V gene end was trimmed by 5 bases and the J gene end by 4 bases; junction bases not matched to a gene: 7. CDR1 LGHDT and CDR2 YNNKEL come from the germline V gene (reference sequence). As DNA, the CDR3 is TGTGCCAGCAGCTTTTTCGGACTAGCGGGGGGGTCAGATACGCAGTATTTT. This translates into CASSFFGLAGGSDTQYF.

This clonotype was seen at least ten times. This sequence joins TRBV5-6 and TRBJ2-3; 8 bases match TRBD2. Per the germline V gene, CDR1 is SGHDT and CDR2 is YYEEEE. V was clipped by 1 base and J by 4 bases; unmatched bases: 5. The CDR3 length is 15 residues. The CDR3 nucleotides are TGTGCCAGCAGCTTGTTATCGGGGGGGGCAGATACGCAGTATTTT. Protein: CASSLLSGGADTQYF.

V and J are TRBV20-1 and TRBJ1-6; tentatively, D is TRBD1 (5 bases). Germline V CDR1 and CDR2: DFQATT, SNEGSKA (reference sequence). This CDR3 comprises 16 residues. The V end lost 5 bases, the J end lost 5 bases, and 19 bases lay between the germline ends. CDR3 sequence (DNA): TGCAGTGCTCCACCGGGACCTCTTTTCGATAATTCACCCCTCCACTTT. This gives the protein CSAPPGPLFDNSPLHF.

This clonotype was found a few times. V is TRBV20-1 and J is TRBJ1-6; no clear D. Looked up from germline, CDR1 is DFQATT and CDR2 is SNEGSKA (reference sequence). This CDR3 has 13 amino acids. Between the trimmed V and J ends, which lost 3 bases and 10 bases, there was a span of 13 bases. The CDR3 sequence is CSASLDSGSPLHF. CDR3 DNA sequence: TGCAGTGCTAGTCTAGACTCCGGCTCACCCCTCCACTTT.